This T cell receptor beta chain was sequenced during a study of blood T cell repertoires in COVID-19 (dated by TCRdb to 2018 to 2021). For context, the study as a whole: Samples covering the acute and convalescent phases of COVID-19 were provided by collaborators in the United States, Italy and Spain. The prospective study material was composed of cDNA or gDNA derived from T cells, B-cell-depleted T cells, or PBMCs. Deeply sampled blood TCRbeta repertoires from subjects exposed to, actively infected with, or recovered from COVID-19 were included in the dataset. The repertoires were released in a freely available public database intended as a resource for research on the immune response to SARS-CoV-2. Samples came from the ongoing ImmuneRACE study (first 160 participants) plus 1,254 subjects from 6 global collaborators. The sample metadata nearly always contained a de-identified subject ID, COVID-19 status, age in years and sex. Where available, HLA class I and class II types were taken from metadata supplied by the sample provider and were not determined by assay-based typing.

Counted from cysteine to phenylalanine, this CDR3 has 14 amino acids. The kept DNA is CDR3 alone, 42 bases in frame from the first base. The junction carries 8 bases between V and J, which are trimmed by 1 base and 1 base respectively. CDR1 and CDR2, looked up from the germline V gene (reference sequence), are GTSNPN and SVGIG. Whole blood was collected in K2EDTA tubes by collaborating institutions according to the institutions' own protocols. For TCRbeta analysis, collaborator samples were shipped as frozen whole blood, as isolated PBMCs, or as DNA extracted from either sample type. Broad study findings and their caveats: The amount of clinical and demographic metadata varied by source and participant and was provided uncurated.

TCRbeta CDR3 regions were amplified from genomic DNA by means of the immunoSEQ Assay, a bias-controlled multiplex PCR. Per the original workflow: The number of nucleated cells in each sample was estimated from the amplification of reference gene primers within the assay. To quantify the absolute abundance of each unique TCRbeta CDR3 rearrangement, sequence reads were collapsed and filtered. For each sample, productive Simpson clonality was calculated by taking the square root of Simpson's diversity index across productive rearrangements. TCRdb retrieved this table from immuneACCESS and kept in-frame rearrangements only. Not all clones are present; in checked studies, unresolved V genes account for under half, and no reason is known for the remainder. The V and J calls and the clone size are those of that table, but D and trimming were determined from the DNA. The sample table shows 70,000 to 100,000 clones, and about 88% are seen once. The ten biggest clones cover roughly 1.2% of the sample.

This clone showed up just once. Which antigen it targets is not known. No clone much larger than this one lies a single base away; base qualities are absent. The sequence joins TRBV30 to TRBJ1-5; the D region possibly corresponds to TRBD1 (5 bases align). The clonotype was recovered from a man older than 75 with active or convalescent COVID-19. Sequences were obtained from peripheral blood. CDR3 reads: CAWSGGVSNQPQHF. The DNA sequence reads TGTGCCTGGAGTGGGGGGGTGAGCAATCAGCCCCAGCATTTT.